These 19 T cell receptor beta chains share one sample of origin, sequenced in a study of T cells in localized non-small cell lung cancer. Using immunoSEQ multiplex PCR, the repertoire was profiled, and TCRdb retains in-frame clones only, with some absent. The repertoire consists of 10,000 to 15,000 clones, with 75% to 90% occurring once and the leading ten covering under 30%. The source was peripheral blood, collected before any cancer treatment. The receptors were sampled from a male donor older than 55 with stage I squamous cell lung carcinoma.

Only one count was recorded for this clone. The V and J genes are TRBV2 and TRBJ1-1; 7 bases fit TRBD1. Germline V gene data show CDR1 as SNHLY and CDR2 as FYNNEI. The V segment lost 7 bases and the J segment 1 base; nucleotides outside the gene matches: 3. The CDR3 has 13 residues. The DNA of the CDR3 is TGTGCCAGCAAAGACAGGGAGAACACTGAAGCTTTCTTT. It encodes CASKDRENTEAFF.

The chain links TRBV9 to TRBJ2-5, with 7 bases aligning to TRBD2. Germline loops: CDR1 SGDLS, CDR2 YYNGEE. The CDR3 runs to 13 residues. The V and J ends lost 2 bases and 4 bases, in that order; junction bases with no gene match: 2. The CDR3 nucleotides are TGTGCCAGCAGCGTTGGGGGGGTAGAGACCCAGTACTTC. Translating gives CASSVGGVETQYF.

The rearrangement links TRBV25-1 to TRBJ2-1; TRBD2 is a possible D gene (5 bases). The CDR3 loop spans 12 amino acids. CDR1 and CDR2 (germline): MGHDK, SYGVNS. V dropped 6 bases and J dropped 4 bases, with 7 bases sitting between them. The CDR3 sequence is CASRTIYNEQFF. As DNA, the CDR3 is TGTGCCAGCAGGACTATATACAATGAGCAGTTCTTC.

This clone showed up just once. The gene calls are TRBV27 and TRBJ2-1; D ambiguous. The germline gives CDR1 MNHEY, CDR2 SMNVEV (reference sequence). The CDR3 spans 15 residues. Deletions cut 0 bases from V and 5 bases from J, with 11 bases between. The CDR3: CASSLSWISHNEQFF. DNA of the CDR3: TGTGCCAGCAGTTTATCTTGGATATCACACAATGAGCAGTTCTTC.

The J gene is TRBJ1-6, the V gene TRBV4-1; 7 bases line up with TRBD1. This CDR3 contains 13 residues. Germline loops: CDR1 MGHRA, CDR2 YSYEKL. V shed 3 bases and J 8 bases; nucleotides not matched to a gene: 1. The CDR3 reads CASSHGQDSPLHF. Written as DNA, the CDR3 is TGCGCCAGCAGCCACGGACAGGATTCACCCCTCCACTTT.

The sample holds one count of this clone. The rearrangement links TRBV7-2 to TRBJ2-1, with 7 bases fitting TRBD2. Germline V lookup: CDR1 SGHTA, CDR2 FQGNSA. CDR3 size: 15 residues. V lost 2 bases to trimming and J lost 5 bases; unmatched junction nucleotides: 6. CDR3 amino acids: CASSLSSGNHNEQFF. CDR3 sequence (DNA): TGTGCCAGCAGCTTATCGAGCGGGAATCACAATGAGCAGTTCTTC.

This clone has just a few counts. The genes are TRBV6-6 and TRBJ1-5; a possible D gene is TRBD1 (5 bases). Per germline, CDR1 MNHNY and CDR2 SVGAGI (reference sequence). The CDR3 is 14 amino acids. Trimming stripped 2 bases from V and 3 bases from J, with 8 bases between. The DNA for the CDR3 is TGTGCCAGCAGTTACGGGGGGATCAATCAGCCCCAGCATTTT. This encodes CASSYGGINQPQHF.

In DNA, the CDR3 is TGTGCCAGCAGCTACCCCAAACCCGGGACTAGCGGGAGGATGGATACGCAGTATTTT. This translates into CASSYPKPGTSGRMDTQYF. The chain has TRBV7-8 and TRBJ2-3; TRBD2 agrees at 15 bases. J lost 6 bases, V lost 4 bases, and 14 bases had no gene match. Germline V gives CDR1 SGHVS, CDR2 FQNEAQ. This CDR3 spans 19 amino acids.

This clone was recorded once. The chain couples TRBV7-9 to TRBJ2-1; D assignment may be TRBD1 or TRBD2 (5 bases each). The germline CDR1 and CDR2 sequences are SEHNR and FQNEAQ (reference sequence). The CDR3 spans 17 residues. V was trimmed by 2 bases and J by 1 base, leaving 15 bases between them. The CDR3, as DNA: TGTGCCAGCAGCTTACCAACCCGGGACCCATCCTACAATGAGCAGTTCTTC. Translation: CASSLPTRDPSYNEQFF.

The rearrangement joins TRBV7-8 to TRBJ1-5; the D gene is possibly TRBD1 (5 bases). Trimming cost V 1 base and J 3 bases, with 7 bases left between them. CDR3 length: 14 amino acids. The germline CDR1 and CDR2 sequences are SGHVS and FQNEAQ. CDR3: CASSLGQFNQPQHF. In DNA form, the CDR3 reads TGTGCCAGCAGCTTAGGACAGTTCAATCAGCCCCAGCATTTT.

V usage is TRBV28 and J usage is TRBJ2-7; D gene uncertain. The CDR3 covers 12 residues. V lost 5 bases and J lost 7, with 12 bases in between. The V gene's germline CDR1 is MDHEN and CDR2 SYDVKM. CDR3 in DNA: TGTGCCAGCAGTATGTTAGTTTCGGAGCAGTACTTC. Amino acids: CASSMLVSEQYF.

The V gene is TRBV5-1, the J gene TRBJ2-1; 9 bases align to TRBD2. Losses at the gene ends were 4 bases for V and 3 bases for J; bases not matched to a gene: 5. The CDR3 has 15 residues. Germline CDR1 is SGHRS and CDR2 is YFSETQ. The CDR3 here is CASSPGLAGYNEQFF. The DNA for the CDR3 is TGCGCCAGCAGCCCGGGACTAGCAGGCTACAATGAGCAGTTCTTC.

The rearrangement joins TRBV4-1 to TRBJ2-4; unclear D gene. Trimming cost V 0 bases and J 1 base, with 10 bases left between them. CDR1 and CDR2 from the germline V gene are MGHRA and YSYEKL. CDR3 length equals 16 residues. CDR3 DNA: TGCGCCAGCAGCCAAGAATCGGTAGGGGCCAAAAACATTCAGTACTTC. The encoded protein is CASSQESVGAKNIQYF.

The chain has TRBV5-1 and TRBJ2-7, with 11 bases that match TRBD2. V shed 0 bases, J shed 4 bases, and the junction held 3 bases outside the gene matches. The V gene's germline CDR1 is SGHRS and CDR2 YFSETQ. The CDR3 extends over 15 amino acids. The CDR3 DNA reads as TGCGCCAGCAGCTTGGGACTAGCGGGAAAATACGAGCAGTACTTC. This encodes CASSLGLAGKYEQYF.

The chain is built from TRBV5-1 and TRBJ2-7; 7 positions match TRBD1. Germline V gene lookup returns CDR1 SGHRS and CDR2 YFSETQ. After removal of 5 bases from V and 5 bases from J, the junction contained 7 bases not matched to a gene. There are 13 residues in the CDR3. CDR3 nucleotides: TGCGCCAGCAGTCGCGGAGGACAGGACGAGCAGTACTTC. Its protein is CASSRGGQDEQYF.

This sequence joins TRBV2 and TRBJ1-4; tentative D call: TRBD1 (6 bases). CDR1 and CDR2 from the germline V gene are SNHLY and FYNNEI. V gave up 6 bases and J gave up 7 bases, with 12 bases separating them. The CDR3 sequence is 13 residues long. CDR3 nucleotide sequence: TGTGCCAGCAGACTAGGGGGACCTGAAAAACTGTTTTTT. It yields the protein CASRLGGPEKLFF.

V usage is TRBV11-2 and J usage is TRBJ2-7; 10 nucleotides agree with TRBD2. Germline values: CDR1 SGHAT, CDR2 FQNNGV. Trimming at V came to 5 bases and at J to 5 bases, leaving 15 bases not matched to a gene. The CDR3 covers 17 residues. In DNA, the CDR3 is TGTGCCAGCAGCCTTCTCCCAACTAGCGGGATACGCGACGAGCAGTACTTC. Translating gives CASSLLPTSGIRDEQYF. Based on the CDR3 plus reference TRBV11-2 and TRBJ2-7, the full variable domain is EAGVAQSPRYKIIEKRQSVAFWCNPISGHATLYWYQQILGQGPKLLIQFQNNGVVDDSQLPKDRFSAERLKGVDSTLKIQPAKLEDSAVYLCASSLLPTSGIRDEQYFGPGTRLTVT.

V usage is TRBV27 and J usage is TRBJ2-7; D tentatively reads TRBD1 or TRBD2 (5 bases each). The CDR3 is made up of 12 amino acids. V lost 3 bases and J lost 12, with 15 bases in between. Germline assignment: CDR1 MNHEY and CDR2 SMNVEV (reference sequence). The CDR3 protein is CASSFPGRPPYF. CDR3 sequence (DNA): TGTGCCAGCAGTTTTCCGGGACGTCCTCCGTACTTC.

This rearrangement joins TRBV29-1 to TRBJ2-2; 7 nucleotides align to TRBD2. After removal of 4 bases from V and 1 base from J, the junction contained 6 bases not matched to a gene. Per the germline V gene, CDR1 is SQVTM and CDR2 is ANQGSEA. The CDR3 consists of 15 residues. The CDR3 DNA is TGCAGCGTTGGAGCGGGACTAAAGAACACCGGGGAGCTGTTTTTT. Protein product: CSVGAGLKNTGELFF.